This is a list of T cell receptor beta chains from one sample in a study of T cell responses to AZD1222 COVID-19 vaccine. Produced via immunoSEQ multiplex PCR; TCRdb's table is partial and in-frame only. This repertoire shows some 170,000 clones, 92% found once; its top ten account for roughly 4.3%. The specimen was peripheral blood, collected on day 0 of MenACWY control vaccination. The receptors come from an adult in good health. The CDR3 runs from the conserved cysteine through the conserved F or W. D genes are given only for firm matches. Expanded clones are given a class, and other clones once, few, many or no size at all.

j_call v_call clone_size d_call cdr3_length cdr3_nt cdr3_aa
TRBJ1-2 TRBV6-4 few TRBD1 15 TGTGCCAGCAGTGGGGGACAGGGAAGCAACTATGGCTACACCTTC CASSGGQGSNYGYTF
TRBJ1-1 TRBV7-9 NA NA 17 TGTGCCAGCAGCTTAGAAGAAGTGGGGGGCCGGGACACTGAAGCTTTCTTT CASSLEEVGGRDTEAFF
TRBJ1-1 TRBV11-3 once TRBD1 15 TGTGCCAGCAGTGGGGACAGGGGCCGGAACACTGAAGCTTTCTTT CASSGDRGRNTEAFF
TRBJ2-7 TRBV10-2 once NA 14 TGCGCCAGCATACAACCGGGACCGAAGTACGAGCAGTACTTC CASIQPGPKYEQYF
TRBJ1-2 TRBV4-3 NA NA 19 TGCGCCAGCAGCCAGTACACCGGGACAACCATCGCCACCCTCTATGGCTACACCTTC CASSQYTGTTIATLYGYTF
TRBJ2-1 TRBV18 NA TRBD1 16 TGTGCCAGCTCACCCCCGGGACAGGGGGTATGGAATGAGCAGTTCTTC CASSPPGQGVWNEQFF
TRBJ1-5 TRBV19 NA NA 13 TGTGCCAGTAGTCCCAGGGCCGGCCAGCCCCAGCATTTT CASSPRAGQPQHF
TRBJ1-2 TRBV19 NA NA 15 TGTGCCAGTAGTGGACCAAGGAGCCCCCTCTATGGCTACACCTTC CASSGPRSPLYGYTF
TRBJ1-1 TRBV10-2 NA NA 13 TGCGCCAGCTCTAGGGGGGGGAACACTGAAGCTTTCTTT CASSRGGNTEAFF
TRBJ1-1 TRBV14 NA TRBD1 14 TGTGCCAGCAGCCCGACAGGGAACTATCTTGAAGCTTTCTTT CASSPTGNYLEAFF
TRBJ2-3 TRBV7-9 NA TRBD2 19 TGTGCCAGCGCAGCCCTACTAGCGGGAGGCTCTTCTAGCACAGATACGCAGTATTTT CASAALLAGGSSSTDTQYF
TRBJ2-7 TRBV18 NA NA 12 TGTGCCAGCTCAGTGGGACAACGCGAGCAGTACTTC CASSVGQREQYF
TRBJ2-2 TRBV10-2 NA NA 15 TGCGCCAGCATAAACCCGGGGGCGGACACCGGGGAGCTGTTTTTT CASINPGADTGELFF
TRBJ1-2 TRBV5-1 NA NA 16 TGCGCCAGCAGCTTGGATTCTGGACAGCCTGCCTATGGCTACACCTTC CASSLDSGQPAYGYTF
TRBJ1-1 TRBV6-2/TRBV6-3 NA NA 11 TGTGCCAGCAGCGGCAACACTGAAGCTTTCTTT CASSGNTEAFF
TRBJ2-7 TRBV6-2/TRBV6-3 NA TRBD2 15 TGTGCCAGCAGTCCCAGCGGGAGTAACACCTACGAGCAGTACTTC CASSPSGSNTYEQYF
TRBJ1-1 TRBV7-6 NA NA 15 TGTGCCAGCAGCTTAGCCTCTGGACCCGGGTCTGAAGCTTTCTTT CASSLASGPGSEAFF
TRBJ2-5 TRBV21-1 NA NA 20 TGTGCCAGCAGCTCCCGGACTAGCGGGAGGGTGGGTGGTCTAGATGAGACCCAGTACTTC CASSSRTSGRVGGLDETQYF
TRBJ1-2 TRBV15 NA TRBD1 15 TGTGCCACCAGCAGAGTTCGGACAGGGCTCGATGGCTACACCTTC CATSRVRTGLDGYTF
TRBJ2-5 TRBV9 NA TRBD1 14 TGTGCCAGCAGCGTAACAGGGGGCCAAGAGACCCAGTACTTC CASSVTGGQETQYF
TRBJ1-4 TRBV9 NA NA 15 TGTGCCAGCAGCCCTTCGGCAGGTTCTAATGAAAAACTGTTTTTT CASSPSAGSNEKLFF
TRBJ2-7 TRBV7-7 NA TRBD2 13 TGTGCCAGCAGCTTGGGGACTAGCGGCGAGCAGTACTTC CASSLGTSGEQYF
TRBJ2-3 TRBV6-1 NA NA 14 TGTGCCAGCAGTGAGGCCCCCCGTACAGATACGCAGTATTTT CASSEAPRTDTQYF
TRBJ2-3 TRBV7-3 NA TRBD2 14 TGTGCCAGCAGCAGGACTAGCGGGAGCTATACGCAGTATTTT CASSRTSGSYTQYF
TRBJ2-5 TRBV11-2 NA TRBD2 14 TGTGCCAGCAGCCAAGCCGGGAGGGGGGAGACCCAGTACTTC CASSQAGRGETQYF
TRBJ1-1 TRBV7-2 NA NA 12 TGTGCCAGCAGGACAGGTTCTTATGAAGCTTTCTTT CASRTGSYEAFF
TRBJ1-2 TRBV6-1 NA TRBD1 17 TGTGCCAGCAGTGAACGAAGATTGGGACAGGGAAGCTATGGCTACACCTTC CASSERRLGQGSYGYTF
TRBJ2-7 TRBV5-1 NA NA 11 TGCGCCAGCAGCACCTCCTACGAGCAGTACTTC CASSTSYEQYF
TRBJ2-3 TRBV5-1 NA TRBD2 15 TGCGCCAGCAGCTTTCTAGCGGGAGTCCCAGATACGCAGTATTTT CASSFLAGVPDTQYF
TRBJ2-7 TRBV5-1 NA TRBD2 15 TGCGCCAGCAGCTTGGGGGCTAGCGGGAGGAGTGAGCAGTACTTC CASSLGASGRSEQYF
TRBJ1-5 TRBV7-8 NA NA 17 TGTGCCAGCAGCTTATGGAACAGGCCCTATAGCAATCAGCCCCAGCATTTT CASSLWNRPYSNQPQHF
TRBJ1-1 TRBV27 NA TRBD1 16 TGTGCCAGCAGTCCACGACAGGGGGCGGGAATCACTGAAGCTTTCTTT CASSPRQGAGITEAFF
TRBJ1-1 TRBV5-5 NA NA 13 TGTGCCGAGAAGAGGGATTTGAACACTGAAGCTTTCTTT CAEKRDLNTEAFF
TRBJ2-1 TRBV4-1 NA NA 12 TGCGCCAGCAGCCAAGTCGTGAATGAGCAGTTCTTC CASSQVVNEQFF
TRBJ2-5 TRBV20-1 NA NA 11 TGCAGTGCTAGAATTGGAGAGACCCAGTACTTC CSARIGETQYF
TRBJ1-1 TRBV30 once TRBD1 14 TGTGCCTGGAGGGTAAGGGGGCGAGGGACTGAAGCTTTCTTT CAWRVRGRGTEAFF
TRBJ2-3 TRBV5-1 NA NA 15 TGCGCCAGCAGCTTGGCGGGGACGCTCACAGATACGCAGTATTTT CASSLAGTLTDTQYF
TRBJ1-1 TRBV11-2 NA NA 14 TGTGCCAGCAGCTTCGGGACACAGAACACTGAAGCTTTCTTT CASSFGTQNTEAFF
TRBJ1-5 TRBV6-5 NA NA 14 TGTGCCAGTTTAGTTCAGGGTTTCAATCAGCCCCAGCATTTT CASLVQGFNQPQHF
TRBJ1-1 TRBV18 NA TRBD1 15 TGTGCCAGCTCACCACTACAGGGGACTGACACTGAAGCTTTCTTT CASSPLQGTDTEAFF
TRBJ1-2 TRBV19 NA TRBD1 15 TGTGCCAGTAGTACCCAACAGGGGCTGGGCTATGGCTACACCTTC CASSTQQGLGYGYTF
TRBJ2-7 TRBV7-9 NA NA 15 TGTGCCAGCAGCCGAGACACGGCACGAGGGCGCGAGCAGTACTTC CASSRDTARGREQYF
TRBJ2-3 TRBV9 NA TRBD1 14 TGTGCCAGCAGCGTAGCACAGGGGACAGATACGCAGTATTTT CASSVAQGTDTQYF
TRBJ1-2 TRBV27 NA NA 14 TGTGCCAGCAGTTCACCGGGACGCCGTTATGGCTACACCTTC CASSSPGRRYGYTF
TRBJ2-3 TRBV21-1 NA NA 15 TGTGCCAGCTTAAGGGGTAGCTATTTCACAGATACGCAGTATTTT CASLRGSYFTDTQYF
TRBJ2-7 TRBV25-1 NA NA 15 TGTGCCAGCAGTGAATACCGGGACGGCTCCTACGAGCAGTACTTC CASSEYRDGSYEQYF
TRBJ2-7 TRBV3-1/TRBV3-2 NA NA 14 TGTGCCAGCAGCCAAGACAGGGGATCCTACGAGCAGTACTTC CASSQDRGSYEQYF
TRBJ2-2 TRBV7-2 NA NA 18 TGTGCCAGCAGCTTAGCTACAACGAGAACCCTGAACACCGGGGAGCTGTTTTTT CASSLATTRTLNTGELFF
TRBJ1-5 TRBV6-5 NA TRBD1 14 TGTGCCAGCAGTCGACAGGGAACGAATCAGCCCCAGCATTTT CASSRQGTNQPQHF
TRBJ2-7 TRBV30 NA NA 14 TGTGCCTGGTCGCGGGACAAAGGCGGGTACGAGCAGTACTTC CAWSRDKGGYEQYF
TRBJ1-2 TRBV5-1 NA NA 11 TGCGCCAGCAGCTTGGGCGGGGGCTACACCTTC CASSLGGGYTF
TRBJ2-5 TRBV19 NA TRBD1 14 TGTGCCAGTAGTATACAGGGGGCGGGAGAGACCCAGTACTTC CASSIQGAGETQYF
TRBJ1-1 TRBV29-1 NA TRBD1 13 TGCAGCGTTTTGAGGGGGCTGGACACTGAAGCTTTCTTT CSVLRGLDTEAFF
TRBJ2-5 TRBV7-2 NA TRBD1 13 TGTGCCAGCAGCCAACAGGGGAAAGAGACCCAGTACTTC CASSQQGKETQYF
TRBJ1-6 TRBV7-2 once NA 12 TGTGCCAGCAGCCCGGGGGTGGCACCCCTCCACTTT CASSPGVAPLHF
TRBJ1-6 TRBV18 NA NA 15 TGTGCCAGCTCACCACAGGGTATCGGTAATTCACCCCTCCACTTT CASSPQGIGNSPLHF
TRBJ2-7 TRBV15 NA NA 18 TGTGCCACCAGCAGAGAAAGGTCGCGGCAGGGAAGGTCCTACGAGCAGTACTTC CATSRERSRQGRSYEQYF
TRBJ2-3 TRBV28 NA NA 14 TGTGCCAGCAGTTCTGGGATCGAGTTGGATACGCAGTATTTT CASSSGIELDTQYF
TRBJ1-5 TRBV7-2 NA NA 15 TGTGCCAGCAGCTTAGGTTTGGGGGGTCCTCAGCCCCAGCATTTT CASSLGLGGPQPQHF